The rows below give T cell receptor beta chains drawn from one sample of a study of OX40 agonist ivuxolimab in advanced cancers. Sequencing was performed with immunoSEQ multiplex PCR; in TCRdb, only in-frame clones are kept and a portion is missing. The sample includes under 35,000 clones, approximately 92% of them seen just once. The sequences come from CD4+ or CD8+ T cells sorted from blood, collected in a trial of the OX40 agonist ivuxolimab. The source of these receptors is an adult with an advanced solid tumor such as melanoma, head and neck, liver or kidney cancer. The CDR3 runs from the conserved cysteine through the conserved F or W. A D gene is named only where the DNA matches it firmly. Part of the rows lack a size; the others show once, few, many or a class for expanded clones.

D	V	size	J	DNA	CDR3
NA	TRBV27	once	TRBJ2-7	TGTGCCAGCAGTACCCCTTCCTACGAGCAGTACTTC	CASSTPSYEQYF
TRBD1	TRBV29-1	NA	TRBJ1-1	TGCAGCGCCACAGGGGGCGCAGACACTGAAGCTTTCTTT	CSATGGADTEAFF
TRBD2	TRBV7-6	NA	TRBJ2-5	TGTGCCAGCAGCTTAACCCCGAGACTAGCCAAAGAGACCCAGTACTTC	CASSLTPRLAKETQYF
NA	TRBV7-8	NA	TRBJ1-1	TGTGCCAGCAGCTTTTACGGGGGTGAAGCTTTCTTT	CASSFYGGEAFF
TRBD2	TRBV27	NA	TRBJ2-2	TGTGCCAGCAGTTTAATGGAGCGGGAGGGCCCCGGGGAGCTGTTTTTT	CASSLMEREGPGELFF
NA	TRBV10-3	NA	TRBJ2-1	TGTGCCATCAGTAAAATCGACAGCGGAATCTACAATGAGCAGTTCTTC	CAISKIDSGIYNEQFF
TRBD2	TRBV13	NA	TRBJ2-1	TGTGCCAGCAGCCGGACTAGCGGAAACAATGAGCAGTTCTTC	CASSRTSGNNEQFF
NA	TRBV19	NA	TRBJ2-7	TGTGCCAGTAGTCCGCAAGTGGGATACGAGCAGTACTTC	CASSPQVGYEQYF
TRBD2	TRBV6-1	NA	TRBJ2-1	TGTGCCAGCAACAGGGAGGGAACCCCAGCGGGAGTCTCGTTCTTC	CASNREGTPAGVSFF
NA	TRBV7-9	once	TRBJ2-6	TGTGCCAGCAGCCAGCATATCGCTGGGGCCAACGTCCTGACTTTC	CASSQHIAGANVLTF
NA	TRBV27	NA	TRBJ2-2	TGTGCCAGCAGTCCCCAGGTCTCCGGGGAGCTGTTTTTT	CASSPQVSGELFF
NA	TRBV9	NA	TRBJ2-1	TGTGCCAGCAGCGTAGCCAGAAGCGGCCAAGTAGGCAATGAGCAGTTCTTC	CASSVARSGQVGNEQFF
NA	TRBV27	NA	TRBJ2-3	TGTGCCAGCAGTTTGAGGAGGCTCCCGACAGATACGCAGTATTTT	CASSLRRLPTDTQYF
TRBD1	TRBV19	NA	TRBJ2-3	TGTGCCAGTAGTATAGGTTGGGACAGGGGAACAGATACGCAGTATTTT	CASSIGWDRGTDTQYF
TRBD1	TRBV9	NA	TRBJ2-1	TGTGCCAGCAGCGCGGCCGGGACAGGGATTGAGCAGTTCTTC	CASSAAGTGIEQFF
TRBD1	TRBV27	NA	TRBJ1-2	TGTGCCAGCAGCCCCGACTCCCCGACAGGGGATGGCTACACCTTC	CASSPDSPTGDGYTF
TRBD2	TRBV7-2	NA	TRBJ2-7	TGTGCCAGCAGGAGCCCCGGGACTAGCAGCTACGAGCAGTACTTC	CASRSPGTSSYEQYF
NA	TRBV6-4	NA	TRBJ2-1	TGTGCCAGCAGTGACTCGTCCAGGGCCCAACCGGCTTACAATGAGCAGTTCTTC	CASSDSSRAQPAYNEQFF
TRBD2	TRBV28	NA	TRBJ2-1	TGTGCCAGCAGTCCTCTAGCGGGCCGCTACAATGAGCAGTTCTTC	CASSPLAGRYNEQFF
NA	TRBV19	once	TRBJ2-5	TGTGCCAGTAGTATAGGAGGGTTGGAGACCCAGTACTTC	CASSIGGLETQYF
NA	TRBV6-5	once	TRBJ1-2	TGTGCCAGCAGTTACCGACAGACCTCTTATGGCTACACCTTC	CASSYRQTSYGYTF
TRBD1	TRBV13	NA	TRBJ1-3	TGTGCCAGCAGCCCGACGACAGGGGCTATATATTTT	CASSPTTGAIYF
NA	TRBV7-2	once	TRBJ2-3	TGTGCCAGCAGCTTAGGGACTACCAGCACAGATACGCAGTATTTT	CASSLGTTSTDTQYF
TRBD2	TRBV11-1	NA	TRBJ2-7	TGTGCCAGCAGCGGGACTAGCGGCTCCTACGAGCAGTACTTC	CASSGTSGSYEQYF
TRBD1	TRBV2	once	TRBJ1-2	TGTGCCAGCAGATCCAACAGGGGAGCTAACTATGGCTACACCTTC	CASRSNRGANYGYTF
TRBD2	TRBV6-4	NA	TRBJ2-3	TGTGCCAGCAGTGAGGGACTAGCGGGAGGACATACGCAGTATTTT	CASSEGLAGGHTQYF
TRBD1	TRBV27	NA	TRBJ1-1	TGTGCCAGCAGTCTAACACAGGGGTTGGTTACTGAAGCTTTCTTT	CASSLTQGLVTEAFF
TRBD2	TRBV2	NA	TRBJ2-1	TGTGCCAGCAGTTCAGGGACAGTGTGGACTAGCGGGATCGGTGAGCAGTTCTTC	CASSSGTVWTSGIGEQFF
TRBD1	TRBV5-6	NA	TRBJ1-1	TGTGCCAGCGGGACAGGGCATGGCACTGAAGCTTTCTTT	CASGTGHGTEAFF
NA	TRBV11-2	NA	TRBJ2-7	TGTGCCAGCAGCTTGACGGGAAGCTCCTACGAGCAGTACTTC	CASSLTGSSYEQYF
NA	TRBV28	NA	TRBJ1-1	TGTGCCAGCAGTTTAAGGGCCGAGAACACTGAAGCTTTCTTT	CASSLRAENTEAFF
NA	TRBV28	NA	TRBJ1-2	TGTGCCAGCAGTTTTTTTTGGAGTACTAACTATGGCTACACCTTC	CASSFFWSTNYGYTF
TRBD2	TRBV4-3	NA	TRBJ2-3	TGCGCCAGCAGCCATGGACTAGCGGGAGACAGTCGGCGCGATACGCAGTATTTT	CASSHGLAGDSRRDTQYF
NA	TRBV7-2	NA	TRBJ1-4	TGTGCCAGCAGCCGCGGCGACAGTTTTAATGAAAAACTGTTTTTT	CASSRGDSFNEKLFF
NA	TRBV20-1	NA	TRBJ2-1	TGCAGTGCGGAACCGCTCAATGAGCAGTTCTTC	CSAEPLNEQFF
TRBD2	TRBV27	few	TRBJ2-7	TGTGCCAGCAGTTTTTTTGCGGGAGAAGGGAACGAGCAGTACTTC	CASSFFAGEGNEQYF
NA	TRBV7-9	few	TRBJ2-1	TGTGCCAGCAGCGGAGAGGGCGGGGTACATGGTGAGCAGTTCTTC	CASSGEGGVHGEQFF
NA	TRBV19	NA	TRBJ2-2	TGTGCCACTACAAAAAGGAGAGAGGGGGGGCCCTGGGAGCTGTTTTTT	CATTKRREGGPWELFF
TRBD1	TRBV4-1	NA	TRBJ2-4	TGCGCCAGCAGCCACGCCACAACAGGGGTGGACATTCAGTACTTC	CASSHATTGVDIQYF
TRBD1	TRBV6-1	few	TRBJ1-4	TGTGCCAGCAGTGAAGGAGACAGGGGCTCTGAAAAACTGTTTTTT	CASSEGDRGSEKLFF
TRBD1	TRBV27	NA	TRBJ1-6	TGTGCCAGCAGGACAGGGTACAATAATAATTCACCCCTCCACTTT	CASRTGYNNNSPLHF
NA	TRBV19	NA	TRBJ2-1	TGTGCCAGTAGTAACCCCGACGTGGCGGGACCTACCTACAATGAGCAGTTCTTC	CASSNPDVAGPTYNEQFF
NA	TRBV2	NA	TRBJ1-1	TGTGCCAGCCCCCAGTCGGGGAGAGCTTTCTTT	CASPQSGRAFF